The next 30 T cell receptor beta chains were all read from a single sample in a study of T cell responses to AZD1222 COVID-19 vaccine (dated by TCRdb to about 2021). This specimen's time point label, per the study, means: about 28 days (+/-7) after the second vaccine dose. Libraries were constructed by the immunoSEQ multiplex PCR assay. TCRdb limited this immuneACCESS table to in-frame rearrangements with V and J called. A share of clones is missing; checked studies link under half to unresolved V genes, and the rest is unexplained. The sample yields 100,000 to 150,000 clones; roughly 88% were counted once. Around 0.98% of the sample lies in the top ten. The sequencing used peripheral blood, collected 28 days after the second AZD1222 dose. The source of these receptors is an adult who received the AZD1222 COVID-19 vaccine.

In this sample, this clone turned up once. The chain has TRBV9 and TRBJ2-1, with 9 bases that match TRBD2. Per the germline V gene, CDR1 is SGDLS and CDR2 is YYNGEE. This CDR3 has 16 amino acids. The V segment lost 4 bases and the J segment 3 bases; nucleotides outside the gene matches: 8. This CDR3 reads CASSPPGSGSYNEQFF. In DNA, the CDR3 is TGTGCCAGCAGCCCTCCGGGTAGCGGGAGCTACAATGAGCAGTTCTTC.

The chain carries TRBV5-4 and TRBJ1-2; maybe TRBD1 (6 bases). CDR1 and CDR2 from the germline V gene are SGHNT and YYREEE (reference sequence). Trimming took off 5 bases at V and 4 bases at J, with 15 bases between the two ends. CDR3 length: 14 residues. The CDR3 protein is CASSPEGGSYGYTF. The CDR3 nucleotides read TGTGCCAGCAGTCCGGAGGGGGGTAGCTATGGCTACACCTTC.

The chain has TRBV4-2 and TRBJ2-7; 7 nucleotides match TRBD2. CDR1 is LGHNA and CDR2 is YNFKEQ in the germline V gene. The CDR3 extends over 15 amino acids. After removal of 4 bases from V and 4 bases from J, the junction contained 10 bases not matched to a gene. CDR3 amino acids: CASSLGLGFTYEQYF. CDR3 DNA: TGTGCCAGCAGCCTTGGACTAGGGTTCACGTACGAGCAGTACTTC.

V gene TRBV19 combines with J gene TRBJ1-2; TRBD1 agrees at 7 bases. CDR3 size: 14 residues. The V gene's germline CDR1 is LNHDA and CDR2 SQIVND (reference sequence). Trimming took 5 bases from V and 4 from J; bases not matched to a gene: 7. This CDR3 is CASSWGGTAYGYTF. The CDR3 bases are TGTGCCAGTAGTTGGGGCGGGACAGCCTATGGCTACACCTTC. The full variable domain, in which reference TRBV19 and TRBJ1-2 provide the parts outside the CDR3, is DGGITQSPKYLFRKEGQNVTLSCEQNLNHDAMYWYRQDPGQGLRLIYYSQIVNDFQKGDIAEGYSVSREKKESFPLTVTSAQKNPTAFYLCASSWGGTAYGYTFGSGTRLTVV.

The gene calls are TRBV28 and TRBJ2-3; 10 positions match TRBD1. With 6 bases clipped from V and 3 bases from J, the junction kept 9 bases outside the gene matches. Germline V CDR1 and CDR2: MDHEN, SYDVKM. The CDR3 has 16 amino acids. CDR3 loop: CASSLDRGLRTDTQYF. CDR3 nucleotide sequence: TGTGCCAGCAGCCTTGACAGGGGGCTTCGGACAGATACGCAGTATTTT.

V usage is TRBV5-6 and J usage is TRBJ2-3, with 9 bases fitting TRBD1. CDR1 and CDR2 (germline): SGHDT, YYEEEE. CDR3 length equals 13 residues. V shed 0 bases, J shed 14 bases, and the junction held 7 bases outside the gene matches. This chain's CDR3 is CASSLGRTGVWYF. CDR3 DNA sequence: TGTGCCAGCAGCTTGGGTCGGACAGGGGTGTGGTATTTT.

The V call is TRBV28, the J call TRBJ1-2; no clear D. CDR3 length: 14 amino acids. Deletions cut 7 bases from V and 2 bases from J, with 14 bases between. Germline V gene data show CDR1 as MDHEN and CDR2 as SYDVKM. The CDR3 reads CASKVGDINYGYTF. CDR3 nucleotide sequence: TGTGCCAGCAAGGTTGGTGATATAAACTATGGCTACACCTTC.

The J gene is TRBJ1-3, the V gene TRBV6-9; weak D call: TRBD1 (6 bases). This CDR3 is built from 11 residues. V lost 8 bases, J lost 12 bases, and 14 bases lay in between. Germline CDR1 MNHGY, CDR2 SVAAGI. CDR3 protein: CASRTVRHIYF. Written as DNA, the CDR3 is TGTGCCAGCCGGACAGTCCGCCACATATATTTT.

This chain joins TRBV5-4 and TRBJ2-1; tentatively, D is TRBD2 (6 bases). V lost 5 bases to trimming and J lost 5 bases, with 11 bases between them. Germline CDR1 reads SGHNT; CDR2 reads YYREEE (reference sequence). This CDR3 has 13 residues. The CDR3 spells CASRWDSHNEQFF. The CDR3 nucleotides read TGTGCCAGCAGATGGGACTCACACAATGAGCAGTTCTTC.

As to this clone: Germline and junction disagree at one end, which may indicate a read error. The V gene is TRBV7-7, the J gene TRBJ2-7; D may match TRBD1 or TRBD2 (7 bases each). Germline CDR1 and CDR2: SSHAT and FNYEAQ (reference sequence). The CDR3 runs to 15 residues. CDR3 bases: TGTGCTAGCAGCTTAGGAGCAGGGGGGGCCTACGAGCAGTACTTC. It encodes CASSLGAGGAYEQYF.

The rearrangement links TRBV19 to TRBJ1-2, with 10 bases lining up with TRBD1. V lost 1 base to trimming and J lost 7 bases; unmatched junction nucleotides: 6. The CDR3 is 15 residues long. Looked up from germline, CDR1 is LNHDA and CDR2 is SQIVND (reference sequence). The CDR3 region has the DNA TGTGCCAGTAGTATAGCCCAGGACAGGGGGGCTGGCTACACCTTC. This codes for CASSIAQDRGAGYTF.

The CDR3 protein is CASSPDGGARGETQYF. CDR3 nucleotide sequence: TGTGCCAGCAGCCCGGACGGCGGAGCGAGAGGAGAGACCCAGTACTTC. The V gene is TRBV3-1 (or the pseudogene TRBV3-2), the J gene TRBJ2-5; D gene uncertain. The germline CDR1 and CDR2 sequences are LGHDT and YNNKEL (reference sequence). Trimming shortened V by 4 bases and J by 4 bases, and 19 bases separated the two germline ends. This CDR3 has 16 residues.

This chain connects TRBV19 to TRBJ1-3, with D unresolved. V shed 6 bases and J shed 0 bases, with 12 bases lying between them. Germline CDR1 and CDR2: LNHDA and SQIVND (reference sequence). This CDR3 has 15 residues. CDR3 in amino acids: CASRLKDNSGNTIYF. Written as DNA, the CDR3 is TGTGCCAGTAGGCTGAAAGACAACTCTGGAAACACCATATATTTT.

The V call is TRBV25-1, the J call TRBJ2-7; TRBD1 agrees at 8 bases. The CDR3 covers 13 residues. J gave up 0 bases and V 6 bases, and 1 base lay outside the gene matches. CDR1 and CDR2 (germline): MGHDK, SYGVNS. The CDR3 spells CASSQGASYEQYF. The CDR3 nucleotides are TGTGCCAGCAGCCAGGGGGCCTCCTACGAGCAGTACTTC.

This chain joins TRBV27 and TRBJ1-3; 7 nucleotides agree with TRBD1. This CDR3 comprises 15 residues. V gave up 4 bases and J gave up 0 bases; unmatched junction bases: 3. Looked up from germline, CDR1 is MNHEY and CDR2 is SMNVEV (reference sequence). As DNA, the CDR3 is TGTGCCAGCAGTTCGGGACAGCCCTCTGGAAACACCATATATTTT. Its translation: CASSSGQPSGNTIYF.

This clone was observed a single time. V is TRBV25-1 and J is TRBJ1-5; 8 bases are shared with TRBD1. V trimming: 2 bases; J trimming: 4 bases; junction bases outside the gene matches: 1. This CDR3 contains 14 residues. Germline V gives CDR1 MGHDK, CDR2 SYGVNS. CDR3 loop: CASSETGGNQPQHF. The CDR3 region has the DNA TGTGCCAGCAGTGAAACAGGGGGGAATCAGCCCCAGCATTTT.

The J gene is TRBJ2-5, the V gene TRBV30; the D gene is possibly TRBD2 (5 bases). V lost 1 base to trimming and J lost 3 bases, with 6 bases between them. The germline V gene encodes CDR1 GTSNPN and CDR2 SVGIG (reference sequence). This CDR3 has 12 amino acids. The CDR3 is CAWSGLKETQYF. The CDR3 DNA follows: TGTGCCTGGAGTGGACTAAAAGAGACCCAGTACTTC. Together with reference TRBV30 and TRBJ2-5, the CDR3 gives the full variable domain: SQTIHQWPATLVQPVGSPLSLECTVEGTSNPNLYWYRQAAGRGLQLLFYSVGIGQISSEVPQNLSASRPQDRQFILSSKKLLLSDSGFYLCAWSGLKETQYFGPGTRLLVL.

V gene TRBV6-6 combines with J gene TRBJ2-2, with 7 bases matching TRBD1. The length of the CDR3 is 17 residues. Germline V gene data show CDR1 as MNHNY and CDR2 as SVGAGI (reference sequence). The V segment lost 5 bases and the J segment 1 base; nucleotides outside the gene matches: 10. Here the CDR3 DNA reads TGTGCCAGCAGTCTACCTCGACAGGGAGTGAACACCGGGGAGCTGTTTTTT. It specifies CASSLPRQGVNTGELFF.

This chain connects TRBV20-1 to TRBJ1-2; D is unresolved. This CDR3 contains 11 residues. Trimming shortened V by 3 bases and J by 6 bases, and 8 bases separated the two germline ends. Germline loops: CDR1 DFQATT, CDR2 SNEGSKA (reference sequence). The CDR3 coding sequence is TGCAGTGCTAGTGAATATGATGGCTACACCTTC. Translated: CSASEYDGYTF.

The chain links TRBV6-5 to TRBJ2-7; no firm D call. The V end lost 6 bases, the J end lost 3 bases, and 6 bases lay between the germline ends. This CDR3 is 11 amino acids long. CDR1 is MNHEY and CDR2 is SVGAGI in the germline V gene. Written as DNA, the CDR3 is TGTGCCAGCAGAACAATCTACGAGCAGTACTTC. This translates into CASRTIYEQYF.

This rearrangement joins TRBV9 to TRBJ1-6; D not certain. This CDR3 is 15 amino acids long. In germline, CDR1 is SGDLS, CDR2 YYNGEE. The V and J ends lost 0 bases and 14 bases respectively, with 18 bases between them. The CDR3 nucleotides read TGTGCCAGCAGCGTAGGCCCTCTTTTGGCGGAGTCCCTCCACTTT. Translation: CASSVGPLLAESLHF.

The CDR3 nucleotides read TGTGCCAGCAGAGCGACAGGGGGTAAAAATTCACCCCTCCACTTT. It is translated as CASRATGGKNSPLHF. The V and J genes are TRBV2 and TRBJ1-6, with 9 nucleotides matching TRBD1. The CDR3 contains 15 residues. CDR1 and CDR2 from the germline V gene are SNHLY and FYNNEI. The trim removed 6 bases at V and 7 bases at J, leaving 7 bases unmatched. The variable domain in full, with the rest retrieved from reference TRBV2 and TRBJ1-6, is EPEVTQTPSHQVTQMGQEVILRCVPISNHLYFYWYRQILGQKVEFLVSFYNNEISEKSEIFDDQFSVERPDGSNFTLKIRSTKLEDSAMYFCASRATGGKNSPLHFGNGTRLTVT.

This clone has more than one count but fewer than ten. This rearrangement joins TRBV28 to TRBJ2-4; D may correspond to TRBD1 or TRBD2 (6 bases each). The length of the CDR3 is 16 residues. Germline CDR1 and CDR2: MDHEN and SYDVKM. V was shortened by 7 bases and J by 2 bases, with 18 bases between the two germline ends. CDR3 nucleotide sequence: TGTGCCAGCACCGAGGAGGGGGTATGGACCAAAAACATTCAGTACTTC. It yields the protein CASTEEGVWTKNIQYF.

The V gene is TRBV28, the J gene TRBJ2-7; D ambiguous. This CDR3 region has 14 residues. Looked up from germline, CDR1 is MDHEN and CDR2 is SYDVKM. Trimming removed 3 bases at V and 0 bases at J, with 9 bases between. The DNA for the CDR3 is TGTGCCAGCAGTTTGGACCCCTACTCCTACGAGCAGTACTTC. As protein: CASSLDPYSYEQYF.

This clone was seen a single time. The chain recombines TRBV5-1 with TRBJ2-3, with D perhaps given as TRBD1 or TRBD2 (5 bases each). The CDR3 has 14 residues. V was cut by 4 bases and J by 2 bases, with 11 bases left in between. CDR1 and CDR2 from the germline V gene are SGHRS and YFSETQ. CDR3 amino acids: CASSLGTYTDTQYF. CDR3 nucleotide sequence: TGCGCCAGCAGCCTGGGGACCTACACAGATACGCAGTATTTT.

The chain uses TRBV5-1 and TRBJ1-2; D unresolved. The CDR3 is 11 residues long. From germline, CDR1 is SGHRS and CDR2 YFSETQ. Trimming left V 7 bases short and J 7 bases short, with 11 bases between. This chain's CDR3 is CASHTGRGYTF. DNA of the CDR3: TGCGCCAGCCACACCGGTCGTGGCTACACCTTC.

This clone was observed once. V gene TRBV4-1 combines with J gene TRBJ1-2, with D maybe TRBD1 (5 bases). Trimming cost V 4 bases and J 3 bases, with 18 bases left between them. Germline V gene data show CDR1 as MGHRA and CDR2 as YSYEKL. This CDR3 spans 16 amino acids. The CDR3 reads CASSPLPPQEDYGYTF. CDR3 in DNA: TGCGCCAGCAGCCCTCTGCCCCCACAGGAAGACTATGGCTACACCTTC.

This chain connects TRBV6-6 to TRBJ2-5; D not certain. V dropped 6 bases and J dropped 4 bases, with 9 bases sitting between them. CDR3 length: 12 residues. Germline-derived CDR1 and CDR2 are MNHNY and SVGAGI (reference sequence). CDR3 protein: CASSASPETQYF. CDR3 DNA sequence: TGTGCCAGCAGCGCGAGTCCAGAGACCCAGTACTTC.

The chain has TRBV28 and TRBJ1-2; D is ambiguous. CDR3 length: 16 amino acids. The germline gives CDR1 MDHEN, CDR2 SYDVKM. V was cut by 1 base and J by 4 bases, with 16 bases left in between. CDR3 residues: CASSLSPTERSYGYTF. The CDR3 DNA reads as TGTGCCAGCAGTTTATCCCCAACGGAGAGGAGCTATGGCTACACCTTC.

The CDR3 loop reads CASSTLKGGSGNTEAFF. CDR3 coding DNA: TGCGCCAGCAGCACTCTAAAAGGGGGAAGTGGGAACACTGAAGCTTTCTTT. This chain joins TRBV5-1 and TRBJ1-1, with D possibly matching TRBD1 (6 bases). V was shortened by 4 bases and J by 1 base, with 20 bases between the two germline ends. The CDR3 is 17 residues long. From germline, CDR1 is SGHRS and CDR2 YFSETQ.